Below, 28 T cell receptor beta chains from the same sample are listed, as sequenced in a study of regulatory T cells in long-lasting Graves disease. Noted time point: persistent/refractory GD, antithyroid drugs over 5 years with positive TRAb. TCR sequences were obtained from RNA taken from PBMCs. Relying on iRepertoire HTBI primers and Arm-PCR of CDR3 regions, the team built TCR beta libraries. TCRdb itself ran the multiplex PCR reads through MiXCR, one entry per CDR3 protein. The table includes about 340,000 distinct CDR3 sequences, 20% detected once. The specimen comprised peripheral blood mononuclear cells (PBMCs), sampled when the disease was refractory, from a patient treated with antithyroid drugs. The origin of the receptors is a female donor with Graves disease.

This clonotype was seen at least ten times. The chain has TRBV12-3 or TRBV12-4 and TRBJ1-2, with 7 bases matching TRBD1. Trimming took 4 bases from V and 8 from J; bases not matched to a gene: 4. The CDR3 sequence is 12 residues long. The CDR3: CASSSRQGGYTF. As DNA, the CDR3 is TGTGCCAGCAGTTCCCGACAGGGCGGCTACACCTTC.

The chain is built from TRBV19 and TRBJ1-1; D is undetermined. This CDR3 comprises 15 residues. Germline V gene sequence: CDR1 LNHDA, CDR2 SQIVND (reference sequence). V lost 6 bases and J 1 base, leaving 15 bases between the germline ends. CDR3 bases: TGTGCCAGTAGACACTATTCAGAGACGAACACTGAAGCTTTCTTT. This encodes CASRHYSETNTEAFF.

At least ten counts were recorded for this clonotype. The gene calls are TRBV7-9 and TRBJ1-4; 8 bases map to TRBD1. V gave up 4 bases and J gave up 7 bases; unmatched junction bases: 11. Germline V gene lookup returns CDR1 SEHNR and CDR2 FQNEAQ (reference sequence). This CDR3 has 16 amino acids. In DNA, the CDR3 is TGTGCCAGCAGCTCCTCGCGACAGGGGACAGGTGAAAAACTGTTTTTT. Translating it yields CASSSSRQGTGEKLFF.

This clonotype was observed a few times. This rearrangement joins TRBV7-9 to TRBJ2-7; 7 bases align to TRBD1. Germline values: CDR1 SEHNR, CDR2 FQNEAQ (reference sequence). The V segment lost 4 bases and the J segment 0 bases; nucleotides outside the gene matches: 9. This CDR3 region has 16 residues. CDR3 coding DNA: TGTGCCAGCAGCTATCGGACAGGATTGAGCTCCTACGAGCAGTACTTC. It yields the protein CASSYRTGLSSYEQYF.

Comments on this clonotype: This sequence may be a read error, since a much larger clone differs from it by one base. The CDR3 nucleotides are TGTGCCAGCAGTTTAATAGGGGGCGGGCCCAAAAACATTCAGTACTTC. Translating it yields CASSLIGGGPKNIQYF. This chain links TRBV28 with TRBJ2-4; TRBD1 matches 7 bases. This CDR3 has 16 residues. Germline CDR1 reads MDHEN; CDR2 reads SYDVKM. V shed 2 bases and J 2 bases; nucleotides not matched to a gene: 6. The whole variable domain, filled in from reference TRBV28 and TRBJ2-4, reads DVKVTQSSRYLVKRTGEKVFLECVQDMDHENMFWYRQDPGLGLRLIYFSYDVKMKEKGDIPEGYSVSREKKERFSLILESASTNQTSMYLCASSLIGGGPKNIQYFGAGTRLSVL.

CDR3 amino acids: CASSLGTVNYGYTF. The CDR3 DNA reads TGTGCCAGCAGCTTAGGGACAGTGAACTATGGCTACACCTTC. The J gene is TRBJ1-2, the V gene TRBV5-6; 7 bases are a match to TRBD1. The CDR3 covers 14 residues. Germline trimming cut 2 bases from V and 2 bases from J; bases unmatched to any gene: 3. Germline CDR1 is SGHDT and CDR2 is YYEEEE. The full variable domain, rest sourced from reference TRBV5-6 and TRBJ1-2, is DAGVTQSPTHLIKTRGQQVTLRCSPKSGHDTVSWYQQALGQGPQFIFQYYEEEERQRGNFPDRFSGHQFPNYSSELNVNALLLGDSALYLCASSLGTVNYGYTFGSGTRLTVV.

This clonotype has a handful of counts. This sequence joins TRBV4-3 and TRBJ2-5, with a weak D call TRBD1 (6 bases). Between the trimmed V and J ends, which lost 0 bases and 5 bases, there was a span of 16 bases. Germline loops: CDR1 LGHNA, CDR2 YSLEER. The CDR3 runs 16 residues. In DNA, the CDR3 is TGCGCCAGCAGCCAAGATTGGTCCGACAGGCCGGAGACCCAGTACTTC. It is translated as CASSQDWSDRPETQYF.

V gene TRBV6-1 combines with J gene TRBJ2-5; TRBD2 agrees at 7 bases. CDR3 length equals 15 residues. CDR1 and CDR2 (germline): MNHNS, SASEGT. Germline trimming cut 5 bases from V and 4 bases from J; bases unmatched to any gene: 10. In nucleotides, the CDR3 is TGTGCCAGCAGTTACGCGTGGTCTAGCGGAGAGACCCAGTACTTC. As protein: CASSYAWSSGETQYF.

This sequence joins TRBV6-1 and TRBJ1-5; the match to TRBD1 covers 7 bases. CDR1 and CDR2 from the germline V gene are MNHNS and SASEGT. V lost 6 bases to trimming and J lost 0 bases; unmatched junction nucleotides: 8. The length of the CDR3 is 16 residues. CDR3 sequence: CASRALRGYSNQPQHF. The CDR3 region has the DNA TGTGCCAGCAGGGCTCTCAGGGGGTATAGCAATCAGCCCCAGCATTTT.

This clonotype showed up just a few times. The V gene is TRBV7-2, the J gene TRBJ2-5, with 8 nucleotides matching TRBD2. This CDR3 contains 16 residues. Germline assignment: CDR1 SGHTA and CDR2 FQGNSA. The trim removed 4 bases at V and 7 bases at J, leaving 14 bases unmatched. CDR3 sequence: CASSYSRNPTSGTQYF. The CDR3 DNA is TGTGCCAGCAGCTATTCAAGAAATCCCACTAGCGGGACCCAGTACTTC.

The chain carries TRBV12-3 or TRBV12-4 and TRBJ2-3, with D perhaps TRBD2 (5 bases). The CDR3 runs to 13 residues. V lost 6 bases and J lost 4, with 11 bases in between. CDR3: CASRSSGADTQYF. DNA of the CDR3: TGTGCCAGCAGATCCTCCGGGGCAGATACGCAGTATTTT.

The chain is built from TRBV27 and TRBJ2-5; the D gene is possibly TRBD1 (6 bases). Trimming removed 5 bases at V and 0 bases at J, with 22 bases between. Germline-derived CDR1 and CDR2 are MNHEY and SMNVEV (reference sequence). The CDR3 extends over 18 amino acids. CDR3 DNA sequence: TGTGCCAGCAGTAAGGACAGTGCGACGAGGACATACCAAGAGACCCAGTACTTC. Residues: CASSKDSATRTYQETQYF.

This clonotype has at least ten counts. This chain connects TRBV19 to TRBJ2-7; TRBD1 matches at 7 bases. Germline CDR1 reads LNHDA; CDR2 reads SQIVND (reference sequence). The CDR3 spans 15 residues. Trimming at V came to 1 base and at J to 0 bases, leaving 3 bases not matched to a gene. CDR3 sequence: CASSIGRTGSYEQYF. The CDR3 DNA reads as TGTGCCAGTAGTATAGGACGGACAGGCTCCTACGAGCAGTACTTC.

This clonotype was found a few times. The chain is built from TRBV6-2 or TRBV6-3 and TRBJ2-2; TRBD2 might be the D (6 bases). Germline V gene sequence: CDR1 MNHEY, CDR2 SVGEGT. V lost 7 bases and J 7 bases, leaving 19 bases between the germline ends. This CDR3 contains 15 residues. The chain's CDR3 is CASKGGRDFVGELFF. Here the CDR3 DNA reads TGTGCCAGCAAAGGAGGCAGGGACTTTGTCGGGGAGCTGTTTTTT.

There are many counts of this clonotype. The V gene is TRBV7-2, the J gene TRBJ2-5; TRBD1 might be the D (6 bases). The ends were cut back, 5 bases at V and 4 bases at J, with 20 bases in the middle. Germline-derived CDR1 and CDR2 are SGHTA and FQGNSA. The CDR3 length is 16 residues. The chain's CDR3 is CASSERGVGARETQYF. The CDR3 nucleotides read TGTGCCAGCAGCGAGAGAGGGGTGGGGGCCAGAGAGACCCAGTACTTC.

This clonotype was seen repeatedly, ten times or more. The CDR3 DNA follows: TGCAGTGCTAGACAGGGCCTAGCGGGAGGAGGGGAGACCCAGTACTTC. It is translated as CSARQGLAGGGETQYF. The rearrangement uses TRBV20-1 and TRBJ2-5; 11 bases match TRBD2. CDR3 length: 16 amino acids. V trimming: 2 bases; J trimming: 5 bases; junction bases outside the gene matches: 10. Germline assignment: CDR1 DFQATT and CDR2 SNEGSKA (reference sequence).

In this sample, this clonotype turned up many times. This chain connects TRBV5-1 to TRBJ2-7; 10 bases agree with TRBD1. Trimming removed 0 bases from V and 5 bases from J; junction bases left unmatched: 8. The CDR3 length is 16 residues. The V gene's germline CDR1 is SGHRS and CDR2 YFSETQ. CDR3 in DNA: TGCGCCAGCAGCTTGGCAGGGACAGGGGACGGACACGAGCAGTACTTC. It translates to CASSLAGTGDGHEQYF.

This clonotype was seen at least ten times. CDR3 sequence: CASSLTLAGNTEAFF. CDR3 sequence (DNA): TGTGCCAGCAGCTTAACTTTAGCCGGGAACACTGAAGCTTTCTTT. The gene calls are TRBV7-3 and TRBJ1-1, with D unclear. Germline loops: CDR1 SGHTA, CDR2 FQGTGA. CDR3 size: 15 residues. Trimming took 0 bases from V and 1 from J, leaving 9 bases between them. The whole variable domain, filled in from reference TRBV7-3 and TRBJ1-1, reads GAGVSQTPSNKVTEKGKYVELRCDPISGHTALYWYRQSLGQGPEFLIYFQGTGAADDSGLPNDRFFAVRPEGSVSTLKIQRTERGDSAVYLCASSLTLAGNTEAFFGQGTRLTVV.

The gene calls are TRBV24-1 and TRBJ1-4, with TRBD1 matching 7 bases. In germline, CDR1 is KGHDR, CDR2 SFDVKD. The CDR3 has 15 amino acids. V lost 4 bases and J lost 8; bases outside the gene matches: 9. The CDR3 region has the DNA TGTGCCACCAGTGACCCTAGACAGGGATCAGAAAAACTGTTTTTT. Its protein product is CATSDPRQGSEKLFF.

Ten or more counts support this clonotype. The J gene is TRBJ1-2, the V gene TRBV28; 10 bases are shared with TRBD1. Germline CDR1 reads MDHEN; CDR2 reads SYDVKM. The CDR3 covers 15 residues. With 6 bases clipped from V and 7 bases from J, the junction kept 11 bases outside the gene matches. This chain's CDR3 is CASSLADRGLLGYTF. The CDR3 region has the DNA TGTGCCAGCAGCCTTGCTGACAGGGGGCTTCTTGGCTACACCTTC.

This sequence joins TRBV5-1 and TRBJ2-7; TRBD1 is a possible D gene (6 bases). CDR1 is SGHRS and CDR2 is YFSETQ in the germline V gene. Trimming removed 0 bases at V and 1 base at J, with 11 bases between. The CDR3 is 15 amino acids. CDR3 region: CASSLEGDSSYEQYF. The CDR3 DNA reads as TGCGCCAGCAGCTTGGAGGGGGATTCGTCCTACGAGCAGTACTTC.

This clonotype showed up many times. This sequence joins TRBV12-3 or TRBV12-4 and TRBJ1-2, with TRBD1 identical over 8 bases. V gave up 6 bases and J gave up 7 bases; unmatched junction bases: 10. CDR3 length equals 14 residues. The chain's CDR3 is CASRVRGRLSGYTF. CDR3 in DNA: TGTGCCAGCAGAGTCAGGGGGCGCTTGAGTGGCTACACCTTC.

This clonotype turned up a few times. The V gene is TRBV7-3, the J gene TRBJ2-1; D is possibly TRBD1 (6 bases). The CDR3 length is 13 residues. Germline assignment: CDR1 SGHTA and CDR2 FQGTGA. V was pared by 5 bases and J by 8 bases, with 13 bases between. DNA for the CDR3: TGTGCCAGCAGCCTACAGGGTATCGATGAGCAGTTCTTC. It codes for CASSLQGIDEQFF. The whole variable domain, remainder taken from reference TRBV7-3 and TRBJ2-1, is GAGVSQTPSNKVTEKGKYVELRCDPISGHTALYWYRQSLGQGPEFLIYFQGTGAADDSGLPNDRFFAVRPEGSVSTLKIQRTERGDSAVYLCASSLQGIDEQFFGPGTRLTVL.

This clonotype was recorded many times. The chain links TRBV20-1 to TRBJ2-4, with D perhaps TRBD1 (6 bases). The germline gives CDR1 DFQATT, CDR2 SNEGSKA (reference sequence). The CDR3 extends over 14 amino acids. V was shortened by 5 bases and J by 7 bases, with 18 bases between the two germline ends. The CDR3 DNA reads TGCAGTGCTTACCGGGTTGGGGGCGTCAACATTCAGTACTTC. It yields the protein CSAYRVGGVNIQYF.

The rearrangement links TRBV6-1 to TRBJ2-7; D uncertain. Trimming removed 8 bases from V and 3 bases from J, with 11 bases in between. This CDR3 contains 12 residues. CDR1 is MNHNS, CDR2 SASEGT, per germline. The DNA of the CDR3 is TGTGCCAGCGCTTATCAGGTCTACGAGCAGTACTTC. Translation: CASAYQVYEQYF.

This clonotype turned up a few times. The V gene is TRBV5-4, the J gene TRBJ1-2, with a weak D call TRBD1 (5 bases). CDR3 length equals 14 residues. V lost 1 base and J 2 bases, leaving 9 bases between the germline ends. Germline CDR1 SGHNT, CDR2 YYREEE (reference sequence). The CDR3 sequence: CASSLPTVNYGYTF. CDR3 DNA: TGTGCCAGCAGCTTGCCGACAGTAAACTATGGCTACACCTTC. Variable domain in full (rest from reference TRBV5-4 and TRBJ1-2): ETGVTQSPTHLIKTRGQQVTLRCSSQSGHNTVSWYQQALGQGPQFIFQYYREEENGRGNFPPRFSGLQFPNYSSELNVNALELDDSALYLCASSLPTVNYGYTFGSGTRLTVV.

This clonotype has a count of ten or more. J is TRBJ2-7 and V is TRBV11-2, with 13 bases aligning to TRBD2. Germline loops: CDR1 SGHAT, CDR2 FQNNGV. This CDR3 contains 16 residues. After removal of 0 bases from V and 3 bases from J, the junction contained 2 bases not matched to a gene. In nucleotides, the CDR3 is TGTGCCAGCAGCTTAGAGGGGACTAGCGGGGTCTACGAGCAGTACTTC. Its translation is CASSLEGTSGVYEQYF. Variable domain in full (rest from reference TRBV11-2 and TRBJ2-7): EAGVAQSPRYKIIEKRQSVAFWCNPISGHATLYWYQQILGQGPKLLIQFQNNGVVDDSQLPKDRFSAERLKGVDSTLKIQPAKLEDSAVYLCASSLEGTSGVYEQYFGPGTRLTVT.

CDR3 loop: CASSLGGVLASGSPPYEQYF. CDR3 bases: TGTGCCAGCAGCTTAGGGGGCGTATTGGCTAGCGGGAGCCCACCCTACGAGCAGTACTTC. This chain links TRBV7-9 with TRBJ2-7; 10 bases are a match to TRBD2. Germline V lookup: CDR1 SEHNR, CDR2 FQNEAQ (reference sequence). With 1 base clipped from V and 2 bases from J, the junction kept 17 bases outside the gene matches. There are 20 residues in the CDR3.